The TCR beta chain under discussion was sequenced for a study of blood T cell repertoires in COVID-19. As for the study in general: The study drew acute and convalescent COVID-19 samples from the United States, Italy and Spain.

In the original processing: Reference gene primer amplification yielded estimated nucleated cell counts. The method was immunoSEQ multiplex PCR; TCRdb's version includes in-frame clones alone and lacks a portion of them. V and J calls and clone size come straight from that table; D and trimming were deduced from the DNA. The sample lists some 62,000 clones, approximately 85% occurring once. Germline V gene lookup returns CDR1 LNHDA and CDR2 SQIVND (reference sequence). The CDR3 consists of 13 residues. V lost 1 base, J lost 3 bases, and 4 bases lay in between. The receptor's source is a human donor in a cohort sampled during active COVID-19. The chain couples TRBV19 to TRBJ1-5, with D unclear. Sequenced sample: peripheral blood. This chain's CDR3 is CASSIAPNQPQHF. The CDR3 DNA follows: TGTGCCAGTAGTATAGCTCCCAATCAGCCCCAGCATTTT.